This T cell receptor (beta chain) was recorded in a study of T cells in Graves' hyperthyroidism and ophthalmopathy. Each diagnosis was grounded in clinical symptoms, serum thyroxine and TRAb, thyroid ultrasound, and orbital computed tomography. Findings and limits, study-wide: Most thyroid clonotypes with frequency above 0.001 were detected in blood.

Germline CDR1 reads MNHEY; CDR2 reads SVGEGT. This CDR3 comprises 13 residues. V lost 10 bases and J lost 2; bases outside the gene matches: 8. This clonotype was seen ten or more times. Its antigen remains unidentified. Using RNA transcripts as the source, TCR beta CDR3 regions were amplified. During a first-round RT-PCR of the TCR CDR3, the HTBI primer set was used. TCRdb passed the multiplex PCR reads through MiXCR, listing each CDR3 protein once. The sample holds about 210,000 distinct CDR3 sequences, around 19% seen once. The chain couples TRBV6-2 or TRBV6-3 to TRBJ2-7; TRBD1 aligns across 7 bases. Sequencing input: blood. The receptor was derived from a middle-aged man with Graves' hyperthyroidism. The CDR3 coding sequence is TGTGCCATTAGGACAGGACCCACCTACGAGCAGTACTTC. Its translation is CAIRTGPTYEQYF.